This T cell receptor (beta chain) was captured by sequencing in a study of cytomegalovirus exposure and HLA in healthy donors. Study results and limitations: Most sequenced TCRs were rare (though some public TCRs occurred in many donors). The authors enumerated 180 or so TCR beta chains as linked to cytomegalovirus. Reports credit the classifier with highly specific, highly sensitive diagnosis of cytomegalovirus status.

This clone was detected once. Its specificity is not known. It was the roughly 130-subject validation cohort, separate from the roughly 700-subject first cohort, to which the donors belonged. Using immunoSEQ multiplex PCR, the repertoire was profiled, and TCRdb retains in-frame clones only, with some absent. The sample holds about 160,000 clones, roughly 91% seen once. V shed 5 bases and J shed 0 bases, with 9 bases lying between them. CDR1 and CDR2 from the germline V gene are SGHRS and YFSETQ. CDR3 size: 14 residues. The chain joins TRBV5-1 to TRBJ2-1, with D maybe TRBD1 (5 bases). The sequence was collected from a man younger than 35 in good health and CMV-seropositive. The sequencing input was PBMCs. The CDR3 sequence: CASRPTASYNEQFF. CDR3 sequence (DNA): TGCGCCAGCAGGCCGACAGCCTCCTACAATGAGCAGTTCTTC. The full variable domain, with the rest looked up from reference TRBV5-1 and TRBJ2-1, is KAGVTQTPRYLIKTRGQQVTLSCSPISGHRSVSWYQQTPGQGLQFLFEYFSETQRNKGNFPGRFSGRQFSNSRSEMNVSTLELGDSALYLCASRPTASYNEQFFGPGTRLTVL.